This TCR beta chain is from a study of T-cell memory formation after mild COVID-19. Trimming left V 5 bases short and J 0 bases short, with 15 bases between. CDR1 and CDR2 (germline): MGHRA, YSYEKL. This CDR3 has 16 residues. On this clonotype itself: Its antigen remains unknown.

Study-level findings and limits: Prior to infection, memory already included some responding clones, suggesting cross-reactive memory joined. Shrinking CD4+ clones resided mostly in CM and EM, and CD8+ ones in EMRA.

MiXCR, run by TCRdb on the 5' RACE reads, gives a single entry per CDR3 protein. The data hold a few hundred thousand distinct CDR3 sequences, with around 20% observed a single time. J is TRBJ2-3 and V is TRBV4-1; D may correspond to TRBD1 or TRBD2 (6 bases each). This clonotype was sampled from a young man who had mild COVID-19 (a few samples of this study predate the infection). Cell type and time point are not known. Sample: PBMCs or a T cell subset sorted from them (not recorded which). The CDR3 DNA sequence: TGCGCCAGCAGCGGCAGGCAGGGGACTAGCACAGATACGCAGTATTTT. Residues: CASSGRQGTSTDTQYF.